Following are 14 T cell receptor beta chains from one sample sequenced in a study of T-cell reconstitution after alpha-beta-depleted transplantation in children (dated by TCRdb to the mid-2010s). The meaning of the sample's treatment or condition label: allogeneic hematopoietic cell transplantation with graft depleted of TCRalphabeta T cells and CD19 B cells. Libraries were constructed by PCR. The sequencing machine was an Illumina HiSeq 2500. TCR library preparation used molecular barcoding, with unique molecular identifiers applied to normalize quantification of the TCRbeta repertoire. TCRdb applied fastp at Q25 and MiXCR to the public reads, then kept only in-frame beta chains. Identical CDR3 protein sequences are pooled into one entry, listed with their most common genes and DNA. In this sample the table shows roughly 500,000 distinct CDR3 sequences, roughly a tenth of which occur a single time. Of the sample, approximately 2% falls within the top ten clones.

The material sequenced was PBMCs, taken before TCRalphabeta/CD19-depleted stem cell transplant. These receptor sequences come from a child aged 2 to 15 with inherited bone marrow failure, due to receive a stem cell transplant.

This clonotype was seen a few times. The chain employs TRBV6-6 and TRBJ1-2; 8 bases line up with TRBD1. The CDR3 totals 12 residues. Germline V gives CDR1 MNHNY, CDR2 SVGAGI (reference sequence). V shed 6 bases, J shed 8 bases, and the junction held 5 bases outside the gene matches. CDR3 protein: CASSQQGDGYTF. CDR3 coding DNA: TGTGCCAGCAGCCAACAGGGGGACGGCTACACCTTC.

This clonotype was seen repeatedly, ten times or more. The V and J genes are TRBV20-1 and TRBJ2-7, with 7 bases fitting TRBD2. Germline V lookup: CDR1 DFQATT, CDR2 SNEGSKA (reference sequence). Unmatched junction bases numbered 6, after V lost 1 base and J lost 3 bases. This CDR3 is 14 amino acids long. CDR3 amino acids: CSARGGEGLYEQYF. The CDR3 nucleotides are TGCAGTGCTAGAGGGGGGGAGGGCCTCTACGAGCAGTACTTC.

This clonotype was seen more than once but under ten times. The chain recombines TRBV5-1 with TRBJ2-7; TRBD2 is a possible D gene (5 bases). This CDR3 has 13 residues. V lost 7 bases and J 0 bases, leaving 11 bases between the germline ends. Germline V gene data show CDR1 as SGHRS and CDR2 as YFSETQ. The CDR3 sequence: CASRPEGSYEQYF. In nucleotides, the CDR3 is TGCGCCAGCCGGCCTGAGGGCTCCTACGAGCAGTACTTC. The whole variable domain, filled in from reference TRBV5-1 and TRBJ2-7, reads KAGVTQTPRYLIKTRGQQVTLSCSPISGHRSVSWYQQTPGQGLQFLFEYFSETQRNKGNFPGRFSGRQFSNSRSEMNVSTLELGDSALYLCASRPEGSYEQYFGPGTRLTVT.

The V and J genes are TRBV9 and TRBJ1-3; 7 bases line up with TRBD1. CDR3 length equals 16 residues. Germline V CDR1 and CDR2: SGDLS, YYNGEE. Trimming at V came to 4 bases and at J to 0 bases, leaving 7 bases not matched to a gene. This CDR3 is CASSPGQVSSGNTIYF. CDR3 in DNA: TGTGCCAGCAGCCCCGGACAGGTGAGCTCTGGAAACACCATATATTTT.

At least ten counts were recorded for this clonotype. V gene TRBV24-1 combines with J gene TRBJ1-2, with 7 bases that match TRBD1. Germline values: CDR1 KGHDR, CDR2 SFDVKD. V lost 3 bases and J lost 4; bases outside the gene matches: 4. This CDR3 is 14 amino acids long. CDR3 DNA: TGTGCCACCAGTGATCAGGGGGACAGCTATGGCTACACCTTC. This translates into CATSDQGDSYGYTF.

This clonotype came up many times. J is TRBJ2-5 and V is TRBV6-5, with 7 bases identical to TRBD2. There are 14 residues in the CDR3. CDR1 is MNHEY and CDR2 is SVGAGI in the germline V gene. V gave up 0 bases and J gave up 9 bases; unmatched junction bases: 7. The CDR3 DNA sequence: TGTGCCAGCAGTTACTCGGGGGAGGGCACGGCCCAGTACTTC. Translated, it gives CASSYSGEGTAQYF.

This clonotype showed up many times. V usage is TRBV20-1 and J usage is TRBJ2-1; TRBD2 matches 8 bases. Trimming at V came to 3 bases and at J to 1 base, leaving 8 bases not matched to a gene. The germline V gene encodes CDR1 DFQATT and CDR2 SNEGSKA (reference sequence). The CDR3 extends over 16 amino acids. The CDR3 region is CSAREAGVESYNEQFF. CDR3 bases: TGCAGTGCTAGGGAAGCGGGAGTTGAGTCCTACAATGAGCAGTTCTTC.

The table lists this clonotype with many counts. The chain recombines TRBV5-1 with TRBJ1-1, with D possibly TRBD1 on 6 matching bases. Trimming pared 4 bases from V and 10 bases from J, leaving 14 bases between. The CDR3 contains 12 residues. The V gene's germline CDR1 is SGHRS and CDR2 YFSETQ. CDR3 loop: CASSPVRGGAFF. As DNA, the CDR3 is TGCGCCAGCAGCCCAGTCAGGGGTGGAGCTTTCTTT.

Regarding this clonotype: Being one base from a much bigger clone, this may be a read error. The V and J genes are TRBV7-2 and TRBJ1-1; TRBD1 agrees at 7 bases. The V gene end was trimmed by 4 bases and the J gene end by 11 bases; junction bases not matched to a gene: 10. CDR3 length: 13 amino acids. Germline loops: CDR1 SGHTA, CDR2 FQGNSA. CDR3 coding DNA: TGTGCCAGCAGCTCACGCCAGGGGGTCCACGCTTTCTTT. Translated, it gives CASSSRQGVHAFF. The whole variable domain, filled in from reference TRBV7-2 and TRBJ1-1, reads GAGVSQSPSNKVTEKGKDVELRCDPISGHTALYWYRQSLGQGLEFLIYFQGNSAPDKSGLPSDRFSAERTGGSVSTLTIQRTQQEDSAVYLCASSSRQGVHAFFGQGTRLTVV.

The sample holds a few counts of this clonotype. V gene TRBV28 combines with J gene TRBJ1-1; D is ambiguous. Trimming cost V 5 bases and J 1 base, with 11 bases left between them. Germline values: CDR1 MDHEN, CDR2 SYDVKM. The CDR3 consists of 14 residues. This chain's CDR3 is CASSGVGENTEAFF. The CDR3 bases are TGTGCCAGCAGTGGAGTTGGGGAGAACACTGAAGCTTTCTTT.

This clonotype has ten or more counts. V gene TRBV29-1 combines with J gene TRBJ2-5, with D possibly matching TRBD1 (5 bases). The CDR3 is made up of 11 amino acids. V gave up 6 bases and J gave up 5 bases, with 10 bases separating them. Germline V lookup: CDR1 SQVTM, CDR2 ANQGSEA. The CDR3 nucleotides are TGCAGCGTGGTAGGGGCGGAGACCCAGTACTTC. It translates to CSVVGAETQYF.

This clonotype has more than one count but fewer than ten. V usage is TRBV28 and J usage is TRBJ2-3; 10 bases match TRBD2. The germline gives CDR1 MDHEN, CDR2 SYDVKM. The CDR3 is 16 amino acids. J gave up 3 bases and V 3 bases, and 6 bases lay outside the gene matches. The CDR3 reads CASSFEREGPTDTQYF. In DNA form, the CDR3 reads TGTGCCAGCAGTTTCGAGCGGGAGGGCCCGACAGATACGCAGTATTTT. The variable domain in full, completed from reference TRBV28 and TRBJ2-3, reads DVKVTQSSRYLVKRTGEKVFLECVQDMDHENMFWYRQDPGLGLRLIYFSYDVKMKEKGDIPEGYSVSREKKERFSLILESASTNQTSMYLCASSFEREGPTDTQYFGPGTRLTVL.

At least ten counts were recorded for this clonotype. The CDR3 sequence: CASSQDPGNTIYF. The CDR3 nucleotides are TGCGCCAGCAGCCAAGATCCCGGGAACACCATATATTTT. The V and J genes are TRBV4-1 and TRBJ1-3, with D uncertain. V was pared by 0 bases and J by 7 bases, with 7 bases between. This CDR3 has 13 amino acids. CDR1 and CDR2 from the germline V gene are MGHRA and YSYEKL.

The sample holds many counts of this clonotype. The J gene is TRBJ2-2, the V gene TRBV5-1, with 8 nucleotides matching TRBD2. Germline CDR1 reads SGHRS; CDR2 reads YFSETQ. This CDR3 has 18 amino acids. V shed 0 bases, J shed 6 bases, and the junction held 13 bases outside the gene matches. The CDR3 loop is CASSLASVKREFSGELFF. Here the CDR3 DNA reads TGCGCCAGCAGCTTGGCAAGCGTCAAGCGGGAGTTCTCCGGGGAGCTGTTTTTT.